This T cell receptor beta chain came from a study of beta chain features in type 1 diabetes. Study as a whole: Cell yields, gender and age were comparable in patients and healthy donors. In all, more than 90,000,000 sorted cells from all samples were analyzed.

The CDR3 has 14 amino acids. Germline CDR1 and CDR2: SEHNR and FQNEAQ (reference sequence). Trimming pared 2 bases from V and 2 bases from J, leaving 8 bases between. Study conclusions and caveats: Researchers caution that PCR might favor shorter templates, equally among patients and controls. cDNA-based sequencing might over-represent cells highly expressing TCR.

As to this clone: Its antigen is still unknown. The sample has other DNA sequences that encode this CDR3 too.

Reverse transcription of all isolated RNA meant that expressed TCRB transcripts were sequenced. Using immunoSEQ multiplex PCR, the repertoire was profiled, and TCRdb retains in-frame clones only, with some absent. The sample has under 300,000 clones, roughly 30% seen once. The sequenced sample consisted of central memory CD4+ T cells from blood. This TCR was recovered from a man aged 25 to 40 in good health. This chain links TRBV7-9 with TRBJ2-3; D remains unclear. CDR3 DNA sequence: TGTGCCAGCAGCTTAACACTTCCCACAGATACGCAGTATTTT. It is translated as CASSLTLPTDTQYF.